This T cell receptor (beta chain) derives from a study of regulatory T cells in long-lasting Graves disease. Study information: Persistent Graves' disease denoted over 5 years of antithyroid drugs plus positive TSH receptor antibodies.

In building TCR beta libraries, iRepertoire HTBI primers were used together with Arm-PCR of CDR3 regions. Original processing methods: Identified segments across samples numbered some 62 TRBV and roughly 15 TRBJ. TCRdb redid the calling of the multiplex PCR reads with MiXCR, one entry per CDR3 protein. The V and J calls shown here were made by TCRdb, not taken from the authors' results. The data contain hundreds of thousands of distinct CDR3 sequences, about a fifth of them singletons. Study-level results: In persistent patients, shared public clonotypes (2,741) outnumbered those in new patients (almost 1,000).

This clonotype was detected only a few times. Its antigen is not identified. Trimming cost V 5 bases and J 13 bases, with 12 bases left between them. The germline gives CDR1 SEHNR, CDR2 FQNEAQ (reference sequence). CDR3 length: 12 amino acids. The time point here: persistent/refractory GD, antithyroid drugs over 5 years with positive TRAb. Preparation of the TCR library used RNA extracted from PBMCs. Sequenced here: peripheral blood mononuclear cells (PBMCs), sampled when the disease was refractory, from a patient treated with antithyroid drugs. The chain has TRBV7-9 and TRBJ1-6; D possibly corresponds to TRBD1 (5 bases). The TCR was taken from a female donor with Graves disease. CDR3 sequence reads: CASSLGVGPLHF. The CDR3 DNA sequence: TGTGCCAGCAGCCTAGGGGTGGGGCCCCTCCACTTT.